This entry lists 13 T cell receptor beta chains sequenced from one sample in a study of CXCR3-negative and CXCR3-positive naive CD8 T cells. No antigen has been assigned to these receptors. Study results and caveats: Hydrophobicity was higher for TRB CDR3s found in CXCR3-positive naive cells than in CXCR3-negative naive cells.

Carrying UMI labels, the TRB cDNA libraries were prepared through 5' RACE. Reprocessing the 5' RACE reads, TCRdb reports a single entry for every CDR3 protein and omits DNA. The table for this sample gives 95,000 to 100,000 distinct CDR3 sequences. The specimen was naive CXCR3+ CD8+ T cells from blood. Subset reported: CD45RO-CCR7+CD27+CD95- naive CD8+ T cells expressing CXCR3 (TNR3+). Source of these receptors: a human donor in good health. Some clones in this sample may be carry-over from other donors' samples.

V gene TRBV21-1 combines with J gene TRBJ1-1; as DNA is missing, the TRBD1 call by TCRdb cannot be tested. TRBV21-1 is described as a pseudogene. This CDR3 comprises 15 residues. The CDR3 is CASSSPGQGGTEAFF.

V and J are TRBV27 and TRBJ1-2. The CDR3 is 13 residues long. The germline gives CDR1 MNHEY, CDR2 SMNVEV (reference sequence). Here the CDR3 reads CASSKTSNYGYTF.

The genes are TRBV27 and TRBJ2-7; as DNA is missing, the TRBD1 call by TCRdb cannot be tested. CDR1 is MNHEY and CDR2 is SMNVEV in the germline V gene (reference sequence). The length of the CDR3 is 15 residues. The CDR3 here is CASSLGTTPDYEQYF.

The J gene is TRBJ2-3, the V gene TRBV4-1; TCRdb returns TRBD1, unconfirmable since there is no DNA. This CDR3 spans 17 amino acids. Germline V CDR1 and CDR2: MGHRA, YSYEKL. CDR3 sequence: CASSQVEQGWSTDTQYF.

The V and J genes are TRBV7-8 and TRBJ2-5; TCRdb proposes TRBD1, but this gene call is untestable without DNA. Germline values: CDR1 SGHVS, CDR2 FQNEAQ. This CDR3 has 17 residues. This CDR3 reads CASSSEPIWTGGETQYF.

The rearrangement links TRBV5-1 to TRBJ2-5; no DNA is available, so the TRBD1 call from TCRdb remains unchecked. CDR3 size: 13 residues. Germline loops: CDR1 SGHRS, CDR2 YFSETQ. This CDR3 reads CASSFWTEETQYF.

The chain carries TRBV27 and TRBJ2-1. CDR1 is MNHEY, CDR2 SMNVEV, per germline (reference sequence). This CDR3 comprises 13 residues. The CDR3 loop is CASSLSRYNEQFF.

The V call is TRBV29-1, the J call TRBJ1-1. Germline V lookup: CDR1 SQVTM, CDR2 ANQGSEA. This CDR3 region has 13 residues. The CDR3 loop reads CSVARANLVEAFF.

The gene calls are TRBV28 and TRBJ2-7. The CDR3 has 16 amino acids. Germline-derived CDR1 and CDR2 are MDHEN and SYDVKM. The CDR3 loop reads CASSRPGAGASYEQYF.

This chain joins TRBV9 and TRBJ2-7; TCRdb's D gene call, TRBD1, goes unchecked for lack of DNA. CDR1 is SGDLS, CDR2 YYNGEE, per germline. The CDR3 length is 15 residues. CDR3 in amino acids: CASSVGVGQSYEQYF.

This rearrangement joins TRBV6-4 to TRBJ2-1; the TRBD2 assignment by TCRdb is unverifiable without DNA. The CDR3 covers 16 residues. The V gene's germline CDR1 is MRHNA and CDR2 SNTAGT. CDR3 residues: CASSEYGTSGDNEQFF.

The chain is built from TRBV30 and TRBJ2-5; the TCRdb D gene call, TRBD2, has no DNA to confirm it. Germline V gives CDR1 GTSNPN, CDR2 SVGIG (reference sequence). CDR3 length equals 17 residues. Here the CDR3 reads CAWSAGLAGGLGETQYF.

The CDR3 spells CASSWNSVDYTDTQYF. The rearrangement joins TRBV5-1 to TRBJ2-3. The CDR3 sequence is 16 residues long. Germline values: CDR1 SGHRS, CDR2 YFSETQ.